This TCR beta chain is from a study of CD8+ T cells in alopecia areata. Study summary: Treatment comprised oral tofacitinib, 5 to 10 mg twice daily, in treated patients. Findings and limits, study-wide: Resident alphabeta T-cell populations of normal skin are likewise subject to sequencing in scalp samples.

TCR sequencing used cDNA made by reverse transcription of extracted RNA. Assay: immunoSEQ multiplex PCR; the TCRdb copy retains only in-frame clones and omits some. The sample consists of 150,000 to 200,000 clones, around 71% of them appearing once. This CDR3 has 11 residues. Between the trimmed V and J ends, which lost 3 bases and 7 bases, there was a span of 4 bases. In germline, CDR1 is SEHNR, CDR2 FQNEAQ (reference sequence). Comment on this clone: What it binds is unknown. Additional DNA sequences in this sample encode the identical CDR3.

This sequence joins TRBV7-9 and TRBJ2-1; D not resolved. Here the sequenced sample was CD8+ T cells sorted from blood, taken at week 0. The source is a human donor with alopecia areata. CDR3 nucleotides: TGTGCCAGCAGCTTGGCAAATGAGCAGTTCTTC. It translates to CASSLANEQFF.